This T cell receptor (beta chain) emerged from a study of memory CD4+ T cells and cytomegalovirus serostatus. Study-wide context: Of the healthy Belgian adults, 9 were CMV seropositive and 20 to 25 seronegative.

In the case of this clone: Its matching antigen is unknown.

Single viable CD3+CD4+CD8-CD45RO+ cells were sorted as the memory CD4+ T cells. The CDR3 is 18 amino acids. Trimming took 1 base from V and 0 from J, leaving 13 bases between them. Germline CDR1 is SGHTA and CDR2 is FQGNSA. Profiled with immunoSEQ multiplex PCR; TCRdb holds only in-frame clones, not every one. The table has about 61,000 clones, more than 75% seen once. General study findings and limits: CMV serostatus prediction reached median AUC approximately 0.95, or 0.91 with US-trained model. About 40% of the roughly 160 known CMV-associated TCRbeta sequences appeared in CD4+ memory.

The sequencing input was memory CD4+ T cells from blood. The chain employs TRBV7-2 and TRBJ2-6; D might be TRBD1 or TRBD2, each matching 7 bases. The source is an adult in good health and CMV-seronegative. The CDR3 region is CASSLVGRGGSGANVLTF. The CDR3, as DNA: TGTGCCAGCAGCTTAGTTGGCAGGGGGGGCTCTGGGGCCAACGTCCTGACTTTC.